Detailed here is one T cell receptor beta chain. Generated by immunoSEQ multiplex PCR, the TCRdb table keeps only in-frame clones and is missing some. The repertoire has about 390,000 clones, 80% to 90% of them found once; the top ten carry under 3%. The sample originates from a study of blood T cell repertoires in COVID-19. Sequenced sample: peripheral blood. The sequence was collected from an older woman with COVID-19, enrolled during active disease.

CDR3 DNA: TGCAGCGTTGGGATAGCGGTACAGAATGAGCAGTTCTTC. The encoded protein is CSVGIAVQNEQFF. The V call is TRBV29-1, the J call TRBJ2-1, with D perhaps matching TRBD2 (6 bases). Germline CDR1 reads SQVTM; CDR2 reads ANQGSEA. This CDR3 is 13 amino acids long. The V end was cut by 4 bases, the J end by 7 bases, with 14 bases between.